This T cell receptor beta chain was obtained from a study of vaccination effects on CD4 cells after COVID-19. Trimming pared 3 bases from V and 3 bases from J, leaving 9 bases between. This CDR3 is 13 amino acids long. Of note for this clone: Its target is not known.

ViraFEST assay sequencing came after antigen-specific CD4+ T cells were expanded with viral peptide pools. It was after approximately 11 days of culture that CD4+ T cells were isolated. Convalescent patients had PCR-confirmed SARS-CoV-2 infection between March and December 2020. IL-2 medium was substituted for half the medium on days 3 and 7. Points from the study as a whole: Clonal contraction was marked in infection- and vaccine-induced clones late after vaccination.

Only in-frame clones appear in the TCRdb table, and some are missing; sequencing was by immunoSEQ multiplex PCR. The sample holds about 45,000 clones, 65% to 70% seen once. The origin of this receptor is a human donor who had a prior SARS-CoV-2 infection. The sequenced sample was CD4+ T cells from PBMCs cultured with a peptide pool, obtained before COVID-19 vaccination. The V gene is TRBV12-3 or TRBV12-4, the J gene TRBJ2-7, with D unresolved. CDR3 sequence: CASSLAPYYEQYF. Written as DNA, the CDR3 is TGTGCCAGCAGTTTGGCACCCTACTACGAGCAGTACTTC.